What follows describes a single T cell receptor (beta chain). The antigen remains unidentified. This record comes from a study of cytomegalovirus exposure and HLA in healthy donors. For the study at large: Earlier work reported 117 million unique TCR beta sequences from some 180 million T cells.

Study findings and constraints: Earlier analysis found most TCR beta V segments productive about 90% or about 30% of the time. The availability of immune exposure information extended only to CMV serostatus.

The PCR contained 60 Vbeta and 13 Jbeta primers. Some clones are missing from TCRdb's copy, which holds only in-frame ones; the method was immunoSEQ multiplex PCR. The table shows approximately 300,000 clones, with almost 85% occurring only once. The sample consisted of PBMCs. The TCR originated in a woman between 40 and 55 years old in good health and CMV-seropositive.

CDR3 coding DNA: TGTGCCATCAGTCTAGCGCCCTACGAGCAGTACTTC. Amino acids: CAISLAPYEQYF. The V and J genes are TRBV10-3 and TRBJ2-7, with D perhaps TRBD2 (6 bases). This CDR3 region has 12 residues. V lost 5 bases and J 2 bases, leaving 7 bases between the germline ends. CDR1 is ENHRY, CDR2 SYGVKD, per germline.